This T cell receptor (beta chain) was recorded in a study of T-cell reconstitution after alpha-beta-depleted transplantation in children (dated by TCRdb to about 2016). Regarding the complete study: Using TCR repertoire profiling, the study followed T-cell immune reconstitution in a quantitative way in children after TCRalphabeta/CD19-depleted allogeneic hematopoietic cell transplantation.

Results and caveats for the whole study, not just this receptor: The apparently early alphabetaT-cell count recovery about two months after transplant was reportedly dependent on only several hundred rapidly expanded clones derived from non-depleted graft cells. The high TCRbeta diversity at day 60 in some patients was ascribed to recipient T cells and intrathymic progenitors that had survived conditioning. Over the following months the frequencies of hyperexpanded clones went down, and after one year T-cell counts and TCRbeta diversity were mostly credited to newly produced T cells.

Taken with the paper, the label for treatment or condition translates to: allogeneic hematopoietic cell transplantation with graft depleted of TCRalphabeta T cells and CD19 B cells. Transplant recipients were children who received TCRalphabeta/CD19-depleted allogeneic hematopoietic cell grafts. V sheds 4 bases and J sheds 7 bases, leaving 13 bases between their ends. The CDR3, from cysteine to phenylalanine, totals 13 residues. CDR3 DNA is the only sequence kept; it has 39 bases, read in frame from the first base. The library was obtained by PCR. The instrument was an Illumina HiSeq 2500. TCR library preparation used molecular barcoding, with unique molecular identifiers applied to normalize quantification of the TCRbeta repertoire. Starting from the raw public reads, TCRdb applied fastp trimming at Q25, assembled clones with MiXCR and retained in-frame beta chains. Rows with a matching CDR3 protein are joined into one entry that keeps the most common DNA and genes. For this sample the table gives 600,000 or so distinct CDR3 sequences, of which roughly 23% were detected only once. The leading ten clones occupy 12% to 15% of the sample.

This clonotype was seen only a few times. This receptor's antigen is unknown. No base qualities exist here, and no much larger clone lies one base off it. The TCR originated in a boy under two years old who had a stem cell transplant for acute myeloid leukemia, so the T cells may come from the graft donor. The V and J genes are TRBV12-3 or TRBV12-4 and TRBJ1-1, with the D gene too uncertain to name. The source material was PBMCs, mostly from graft donor cells, sampled 360 days after TCRalphabeta/CD19-depleted stem cell transplant. CDR3 loop: CASSYHDTGEAFF. The DNA sequence is given as TGTGCCAGCAGTTACCACGATACCGGTGAAGCTTTCTTT.